The 23 T cell receptor beta chains given below trace back to one sample, sequenced in a study of blood T cell repertoires in COVID-19. The assay was immunoSEQ multiplex PCR, and TCRdb's table has in-frame clones only and misses some. The sample comprises approximately 69,000 clones, roughly 79% of which are singletons, and 20% to 25% rests with the top ten. Sequencing was done on a sample of peripheral blood. These receptors all come from a woman aged 70 to 79 with acute or convalescent COVID-19.

On this clone itself: The junction does not match germline at one end; this may be a read error. Other DNA sequences from this sample encode an identical CDR3 as well. The V and J genes are TRBV28 and TRBJ2-7; 7 bases are shared with TRBD1. CDR1 is MDHEN, CDR2 SYDVKM, per germline. The CDR3 runs to 15 residues. The CDR3 region is CASSNAGTVSYEQYF. The CDR3 DNA follows: TGCGCCAGCAGTAACGCCGGGACAGTCTCCTACGAGCAGTACTTC.

This clone was counted a single time. The chain recombines TRBV28 with TRBJ2-1; unclear D gene. V lost 1 base and J lost 5, with 12 bases in between. The CDR3 consists of 15 residues. The V gene's germline CDR1 is MDHEN and CDR2 SYDVKM. In DNA form, the CDR3 reads TGTGCCAGCAGTTTATCGGAGCAAAAGGACAATGAGCAGTTCTTC. This gives the protein CASSLSEQKDNEQFF.

This sequence joins TRBV6-5 and TRBJ2-3, with D possibly matching TRBD2 (6 bases). There are 14 residues in the CDR3. Trimming took 6 bases from V and 5 from J, leaving 15 bases between them. Germline loops: CDR1 MNHEY, CDR2 SVGAGI. CDR3 in amino acids: CASSGLLPGDTQYF. Written as DNA, the CDR3 is TGTGCCAGCAGCGGACTACTTCCCGGAGATACGCAGTATTTT.

The chain joins TRBV9 to TRBJ1-4; the D is unclear. CDR3 length: 15 amino acids. The germline V gene has CDR1 SGDLS and CDR2 YYNGEE. Trimming pared 0 bases from V and 3 bases from J, leaving 9 bases between. CDR3 protein: CASSVGVQPNEKLFF. For the CDR3, the DNA is TGTGCCAGCAGCGTAGGGGTACAGCCTAATGAAAAACTGTTTTTT.

The rearrangement links TRBV11-2 to TRBJ2-3; the match to TRBD2 covers 13 bases. Germline CDR1 and CDR2: SGHAT and FQNNGV. The CDR3 runs to 17 residues. Trimming at V came to 1 base and at J to 5 bases, leaving 6 bases not matched to a gene. The CDR3: CASSLGTSGRAIDTQYF. CDR3 in DNA: TGTGCCAGCAGCTTAGGAACTAGCGGGAGGGCCATAGATACGCAGTATTTT.

V usage is TRBV5-5 and J usage is TRBJ2-2; TRBD2 matches at 14 bases. Germline CDR1 SGHKS, CDR2 YYEKEE (reference sequence). Losses at the gene ends were 5 bases for V and 8 bases for J; bases not matched to a gene: 8. The CDR3 loop spans 16 amino acids. The chain's CDR3 is CASSGGLAGVFGELFF. In DNA, the CDR3 is TGTGCCAGCAGTGGGGGACTAGCGGGAGTATTTGGGGAGCTGTTTTTT. The complete variable domain, with remaining parts taken from reference TRBV5-5 and TRBJ2-2, reads DAGVTQSPTHLIKTRGQQVTLRCSPISGHKSVSWYQQVLGQGPQFIFQYYEKEERGRGNFPDRFSARQFPNYSSELNVNALLLGDSALYLCASSGGLAGVFGELFFGEGSRLTVL.

The genes are TRBV18 and TRBJ2-1; D call uncertain. Trimming shortened V by 0 bases and J by 4 bases, and 7 bases separated the two germline ends. Germline lookup yields CDR1 KGHSH and CDR2 LQKENI. CDR3 length: 14 amino acids. The CDR3 here is CASSPPNNYNEQFF. The DNA of the CDR3 is TGTGCCAGCTCACCACCGAACAATTACAATGAGCAGTTCTTC. Using reference TRBV18 and TRBJ2-1 for the parts outside the CDR3, the full variable domain is NAGVMQNPRHLVRRRGQEARLRCSPMKGHSHVYWYRQLPEEGLKFMVYLQKENIIDESGMPKERFSAEFPKEGPSILRIQQVVRGDSAAYFCASSPPNNYNEQFFGPGTRLTVL.

This chain joins TRBV19 and TRBJ1-1, with TRBD1 as a possible D gene (5 bases). The CDR3 totals 14 residues. CDR1 is LNHDA, CDR2 SQIVND, per germline (reference sequence). Deletions cut 6 bases from V and 4 bases from J, with 15 bases between. CDR3 amino acids: CASRQVGGTTEAFF. CDR3 bases: TGTGCCAGTAGACAGGTTGGTGGTACCACTGAAGCTTTCTTT.

The chain carries TRBV2 and TRBJ2-7, with 9 positions matching TRBD1. Per germline, CDR1 SNHLY and CDR2 FYNNEI. CDR3 length equals 15 residues. V shed 7 bases, J shed 6 bases, and the junction held 13 bases outside the gene matches. The CDR3 region is CASIRGQGGRGEQYF. For the CDR3, the DNA is TGTGCCAGCATCCGGGGACAGGGAGGACGTGGCGAGCAGTACTTC.

This rearrangement joins TRBV7-2 to TRBJ1-1, with 7 bases identical to TRBD1. From germline, CDR1 is SGHTA and CDR2 FQGNSA. This CDR3 region has 14 residues. Trimming removed 3 bases from V and 0 bases from J; junction bases left unmatched: 1. Here the CDR3 reads CASSLTGMNTEAFF. For the CDR3, the DNA is TGTGCCAGCAGCTTGACAGGGATGAACACTGAAGCTTTCTTT.

V is TRBV5-1 and J is TRBJ1-6, with TRBD1 matching 7 bases. Trimming took 4 bases from V and 8 from J; bases not matched to a gene: 6. The CDR3 length is 14 residues. Germline CDR1 SGHRS, CDR2 YFSETQ. The chain's CDR3 is CASSHGTVDSPLHF. CDR3 DNA sequence: TGCGCCAGCAGCCACGGGACAGTCGATTCACCCCTCCACTTT.

Written as DNA, the CDR3 is TGCAGCGTTGAAGAAACCGGGACAGGCAACTATGGCTACACCTTC. It encodes CSVEETGTGNYGYTF. The chain joins TRBV29-1 to TRBJ1-2; 8 bases line up with TRBD1. The trim removed 0 bases at V and 2 bases at J, leaving 5 bases unmatched. The CDR3 is 15 residues long. The V gene's germline CDR1 is SQVTM and CDR2 ANQGSEA.

The rearrangement joins TRBV9 to TRBJ1-6; tentative D call: TRBD1 (6 bases). This CDR3 is 14 amino acids long. V was cut by 0 bases and J by 14 bases, with 15 bases left in between. Germline V gives CDR1 SGDLS, CDR2 YYNGEE. The DNA of the CDR3 is TGTGCCAGCAGCGTAGCTACAGGCGGACAGTCCCTCCACTTT. Its protein product is CASSVATGGQSLHF.

CDR3 in DNA: TGTGCCAGCAGTTTAGTTGGGGGCGGTCGGACCGGGGAGCTGTTTTTT. Its translation: CASSLVGGGRTGELFF. The J gene is TRBJ2-2, the V gene TRBV28, with TRBD1 as a possible D gene (6 bases). CDR1 and CDR2 (germline): MDHEN, SYDVKM. The V end was cut by 2 bases, the J end by 5 bases, with 15 bases between. This CDR3 contains 16 residues.

V usage is TRBV3-1 (or the pseudogene TRBV3-2) and J usage is TRBJ2-1; D ambiguous. Germline V gene lookup returns CDR1 LGHDT and CDR2 YNNKEL (reference sequence). V dropped 3 bases and J dropped 13 bases, with 13 bases sitting between them. The CDR3 is 12 residues long. The CDR3 here is CASSHRGQSQFF. CDR3 DNA: TGTGCCAGCAGCCATCGAGGTCAAAGTCAGTTCTTC.

The V and J genes are TRBV28 and TRBJ2-1; 11 positions match TRBD1. The junction had 7 bases not matched to a gene; V was cut back by 5 bases and J by 4 bases. Per the germline V gene, CDR1 is MDHEN and CDR2 is SYDVKM. There are 16 residues in the CDR3. CDR3 residues: CASSPSGTGGYNEQFF. The CDR3 coding sequence is TGTGCCAGCAGTCCCTCCGGGACAGGGGGTTACAATGAGCAGTTCTTC.

This chain joins TRBV5-5 and TRBJ1-1; D is perhaps TRBD1 (6 bases). In germline, CDR1 is SGHKS, CDR2 YYEKEE (reference sequence). The CDR3 has 15 residues. V lost 4 bases, J lost 0 bases, and 13 bases lay in between. Written as DNA, the CDR3 is TGTGCCAGCAGCCCCAGGGGTTTTATGAACACTGAAGCTTTCTTT. Protein product: CASSPRGFMNTEAFF.

J is TRBJ2-7 and V is TRBV3-1 (or the pseudogene TRBV3-2); 8 nucleotides agree with TRBD1. The CDR3 spans 14 residues. The germline V gene encodes CDR1 LGHDT and CDR2 YNNKEL (reference sequence). Germline trimming cut 4 bases from V and 5 bases from J; bases unmatched to any gene: 7. The CDR3 loop is CASSPGQGKNEQYF. DNA of the CDR3: TGTGCCAGCAGCCCCGGACAGGGTAAAAACGAGCAGTACTTC.

CDR3 bases: TGCGCCAGCAGCTTGAAAGAGCGAGTAGATGAGCAGTTCTTC. This sequence encodes CASSLKERVDEQFF. The chain joins TRBV5-1 to TRBJ2-1; D not certain. The CDR3 consists of 14 residues. Per germline, CDR1 SGHRS and CDR2 YFSETQ. Trimming removed 1 base at V and 8 bases at J, with 13 bases between. The full variable domain, with the rest looked up from reference TRBV5-1 and TRBJ2-1, is KAGVTQTPRYLIKTRGQQVTLSCSPISGHRSVSWYQQTPGQGLQFLFEYFSETQRNKGNFPGRFSGRQFSNSRSEMNVSTLELGDSALYLCASSLKERVDEQFFGPGTRLTVL.

The rearrangement joins TRBV15 to TRBJ2-1; D is possibly TRBD2 (5 bases). Germline loops: CDR1 LNHNV, CDR2 YYDKDF (reference sequence). Deletions cut 1 base from V and 3 bases from J, with 13 bases between. CDR3 length: 16 residues. CDR3 protein: CATSRVRGRSYNEQFF. CDR3 DNA sequence: TGTGCCACCAGCAGAGTTCGAGGGAGAAGCTACAATGAGCAGTTCTTC.

The rearrangement links TRBV24-1 to TRBJ2-1; D is undetermined. V lost 4 bases, J lost 1 base, and 16 bases lay in between. Germline values: CDR1 KGHDR, CDR2 SFDVKD. The CDR3 extends over 17 amino acids. The CDR3 reads CATSERMGSGSYNEQFF. The CDR3 coding sequence is TGTGCCACCAGTGAGCGCATGGGTTCGGGTTCCTACAATGAGCAGTTCTTC.

In its sample, this clone was seen a few times. The rearrangement joins TRBV2 to TRBJ1-2; maybe TRBD1 (5 bases). Trimming shortened V by 0 bases and J by 3 bases, and 5 bases separated the two germline ends. The germline gives CDR1 SNHLY, CDR2 FYNNEI. The CDR3 totals 13 residues. The CDR3 nucleotides read TGTGCCAGCAGTGAAGCGACAGACTATGGCTACACCTTC. Translation gives CASSEATDYGYTF.

This clone has just a few counts. The same CDR3 is also encoded by other DNA sequences in this sample. The gene calls are TRBV6-5 and TRBJ1-1, with D unresolved. V gave up 5 bases and J gave up 4 bases, with 5 bases separating them. Germline V lookup: CDR1 MNHEY, CDR2 SVGAGI. CDR3 length: 11 amino acids. The CDR3 coding sequence is TGTGCCAGCAGTCGAGGCACTGAAGCTTTCTTT. Translation gives CASSRGTEAFF.